This TCR beta chain came from a study of cytomegalovirus exposure and HLA in healthy donors. PCR involved 60 Vbeta and 13 Jbeta primers. Sequencing was performed with immunoSEQ multiplex PCR; in TCRdb, only in-frame clones are kept and a portion is missing. The table lists about 97,000 clones, approximately 80% of them singletons. J was trimmed by 0 bases and V by 0 bases; bases with no gene match: 4. Germline CDR1 reads LGHNA; CDR2 reads YNFKEQ. The CDR3 is made up of 16 amino acids. In its sample, this clone was seen a few times. This chain joins TRBV4-2 and TRBJ1-2, with 7 bases identical to TRBD1. The sequence came from a male donor in good health and CMV-seropositive. The sample comprised PBMCs. The DNA of the CDR3 is TGTGCCAGCAGCCAAGAGCAGGGGGAAACTAACTATGGCTACACCTTC. Residues: CASSQEQGETNYGYTF.